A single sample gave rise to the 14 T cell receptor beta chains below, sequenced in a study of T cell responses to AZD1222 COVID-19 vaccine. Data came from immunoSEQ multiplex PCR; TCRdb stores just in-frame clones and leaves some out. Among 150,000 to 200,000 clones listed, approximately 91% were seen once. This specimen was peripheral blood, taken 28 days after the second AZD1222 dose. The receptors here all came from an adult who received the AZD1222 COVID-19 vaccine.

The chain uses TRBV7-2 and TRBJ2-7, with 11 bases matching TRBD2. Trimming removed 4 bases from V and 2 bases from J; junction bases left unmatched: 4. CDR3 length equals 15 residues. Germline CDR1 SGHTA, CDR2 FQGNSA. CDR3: CASSSRLAGPYEQYF. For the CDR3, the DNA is TGTGCCAGCAGCTCTCGACTAGCGGGGCCCTACGAGCAGTACTTC. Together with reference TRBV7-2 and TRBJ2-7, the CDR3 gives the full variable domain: GAGVSQSPSNKVTEKGKDVELRCDPISGHTALYWYRQSLGQGLEFLIYFQGNSAPDKSGLPSDRFSAERTGGSVSTLTIQRTQQEDSAVYLCASSSRLAGPYEQYFGPGTRLTVT.

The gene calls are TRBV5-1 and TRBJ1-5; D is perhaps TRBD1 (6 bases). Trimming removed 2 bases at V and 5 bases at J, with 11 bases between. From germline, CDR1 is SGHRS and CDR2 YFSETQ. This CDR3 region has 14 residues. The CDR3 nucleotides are TGCGCCAGCAGCTTAACAGGGAGGGATCAGCCCCAGCATTTT. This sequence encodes CASSLTGRDQPQHF.

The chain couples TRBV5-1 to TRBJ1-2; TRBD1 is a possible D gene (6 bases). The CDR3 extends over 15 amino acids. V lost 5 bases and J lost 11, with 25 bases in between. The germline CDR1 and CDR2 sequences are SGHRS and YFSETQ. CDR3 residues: CASSSGDTAVLGYTF. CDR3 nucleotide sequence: TGCGCCAGCAGTTCCGGGGACACGGCTGTTCTGGGATACACCTTC.

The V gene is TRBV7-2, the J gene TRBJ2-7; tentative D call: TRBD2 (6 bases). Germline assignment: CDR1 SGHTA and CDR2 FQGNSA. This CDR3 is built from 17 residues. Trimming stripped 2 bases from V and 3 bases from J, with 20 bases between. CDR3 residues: CASSLTGTPISGYEQYF. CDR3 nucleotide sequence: TGTGCCAGCAGCTTAACCGGGACTCCTATCAGCGGCTACGAGCAGTACTTC. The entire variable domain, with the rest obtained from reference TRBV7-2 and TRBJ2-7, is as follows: GAGVSQSPSNKVTEKGKDVELRCDPISGHTALYWYRQSLGQGLEFLIYFQGNSAPDKSGLPSDRFSAERTGGSVSTLTIQRTQQEDSAVYLCASSLTGTPISGYEQYFGPGTRLTVT.

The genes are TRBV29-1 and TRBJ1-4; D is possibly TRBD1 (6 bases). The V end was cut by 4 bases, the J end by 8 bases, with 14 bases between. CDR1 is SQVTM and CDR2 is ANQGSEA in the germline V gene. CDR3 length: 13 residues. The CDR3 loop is CSVGTGIGEKLFF. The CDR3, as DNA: TGCAGCGTTGGAACAGGGATCGGAGAAAAACTGTTTTTT. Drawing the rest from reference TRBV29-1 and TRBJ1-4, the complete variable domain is SAVISQKPSRDICQRGTSLTIQCQVDSQVTMMFWYRQQPGQSLTLIATANQGSEATYESGFVIDKFPISRPNLTFSTLTVSNMSPEDSSIYLCSVGTGIGEKLFFGSGTQLSVL.

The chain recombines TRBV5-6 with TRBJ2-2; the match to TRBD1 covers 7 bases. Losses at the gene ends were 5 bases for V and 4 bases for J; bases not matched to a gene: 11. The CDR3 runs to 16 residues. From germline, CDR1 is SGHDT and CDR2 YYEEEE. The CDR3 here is CASRLTRGLATGELFF. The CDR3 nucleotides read TGTGCCAGCAGGCTCACCAGGGGGTTAGCCACCGGGGAGCTGTTTTTT.

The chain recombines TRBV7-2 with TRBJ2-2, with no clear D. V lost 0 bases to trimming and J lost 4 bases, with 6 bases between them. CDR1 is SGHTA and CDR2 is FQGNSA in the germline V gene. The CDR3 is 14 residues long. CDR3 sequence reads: CASSLAPVTGELFF. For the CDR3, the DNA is TGTGCCAGCAGCTTAGCGCCGGTCACCGGGGAGCTGTTTTTT.

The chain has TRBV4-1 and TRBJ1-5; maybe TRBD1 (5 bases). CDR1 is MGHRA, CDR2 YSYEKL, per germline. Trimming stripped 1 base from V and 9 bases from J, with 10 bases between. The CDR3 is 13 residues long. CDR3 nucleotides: TGCGCCAGCAGCCAAGCCCGGGGCTCGCCCCAGCATTTT. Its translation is CASSQARGSPQHF.

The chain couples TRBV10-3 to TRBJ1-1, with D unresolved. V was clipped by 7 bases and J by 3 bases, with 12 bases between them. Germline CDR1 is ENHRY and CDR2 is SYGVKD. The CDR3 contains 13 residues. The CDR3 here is CAITGVRDTEAFF. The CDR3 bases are TGTGCCATCACCGGGGTTAGAGACACTGAAGCTTTCTTT.

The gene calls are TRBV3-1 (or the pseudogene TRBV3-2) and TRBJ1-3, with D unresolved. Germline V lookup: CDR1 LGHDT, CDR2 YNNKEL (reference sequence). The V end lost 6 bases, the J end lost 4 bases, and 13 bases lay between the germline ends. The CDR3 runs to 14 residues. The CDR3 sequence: CASSSSRYGNTIYF. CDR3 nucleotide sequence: TGTGCCAGCAGTAGCAGCCGCTACGGAAACACCATATATTTT.

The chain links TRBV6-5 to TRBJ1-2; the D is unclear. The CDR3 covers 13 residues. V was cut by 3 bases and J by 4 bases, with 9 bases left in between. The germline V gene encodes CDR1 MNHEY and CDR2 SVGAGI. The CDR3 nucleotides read TGTGCCAGCAGTTATGTGAGTGGCTATGGCTACACCTTC. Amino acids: CASSYVSGYGYTF.

The CDR3 DNA is TGTGCCAGCAGACCACAGGGAAACAGTTCGCCCCAGCATTTT. Its translation is CASRPQGNSSPQHF. The genes are TRBV7-9 and TRBJ1-5, with D tentatively TRBD1 (6 bases). The CDR3 runs to 14 residues. The V gene lost 6 bases and the J gene lost 9 bases, with 18 bases spanning the gap. CDR1 SEHNR and CDR2 FQNEAQ come from the germline V gene (reference sequence). Full variable domain (outside the CDR3, taken from reference TRBV7-9 and TRBJ1-5): DTGVSQNPRHKITKRGQNVTFRCDPISEHNRLYWYRQTLGQGPEFLTYFQNEAQLEKSRLLSDRFSAERPKGSFSTLEIQRTEQGDSAMYLCASRPQGNSSPQHFGDGTRLSIL.

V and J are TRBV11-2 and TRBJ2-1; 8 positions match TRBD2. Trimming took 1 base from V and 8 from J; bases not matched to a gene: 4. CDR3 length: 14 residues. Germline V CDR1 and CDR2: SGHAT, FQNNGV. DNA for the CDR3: TGTGCCAGCAGCTTAGCCGGGGGGGTCTATGAGCAGTTCTTC. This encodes CASSLAGGVYEQFF.

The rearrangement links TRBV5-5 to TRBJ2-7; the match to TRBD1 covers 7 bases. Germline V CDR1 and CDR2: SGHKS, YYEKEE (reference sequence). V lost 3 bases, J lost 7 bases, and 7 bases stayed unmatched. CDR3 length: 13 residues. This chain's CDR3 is CASSWGQIVEQYF. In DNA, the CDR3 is TGTGCCAGCAGCTGGGGACAGATCGTGGAGCAGTACTTC. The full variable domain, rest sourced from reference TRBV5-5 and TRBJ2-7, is DAGVTQSPTHLIKTRGQQVTLRCSPISGHKSVSWYQQVLGQGPQFIFQYYEKEERGRGNFPDRFSARQFPNYSSELNVNALLLGDSALYLCASSWGQIVEQYFGPGTRLTVT.